These 4 T cell receptor beta chains were sequenced from one sample in a study of cytomegalovirus exposure and HLA in healthy donors. The PCR was carried out with 60 Vbeta primers and 13 Jbeta primers. Generated by immunoSEQ multiplex PCR, the TCRdb table keeps only in-frame clones and is missing some. This table has under 40,000 clones, about 80% appearing once. Sequencing was performed on PBMCs. These receptors were obtained from a male donor in good health and CMV-seronegative.

This chain connects TRBV28 to TRBJ2-5; 7 nucleotides agree with TRBD1. The ends lost 5 bases at V and 4 bases at J; junction bases unmatched: 7. This CDR3 has 14 amino acids. CDR1 is MDHEN, CDR2 SYDVKM, per germline. The CDR3 region is CASSPPTGLETQYF. The CDR3 DNA is TGTGCCAGCAGTCCCCCGACAGGGTTAGAGACCCAGTACTTC.

This clone has more than one count but fewer than ten. V gene TRBV4-3 combines with J gene TRBJ2-2; possible D gene TRBD1, 5 bases. Deletions cut 3 bases from V and 5 bases from J, with 13 bases between. Germline V lookup: CDR1 LGHNA, CDR2 YSLEER. This CDR3 region has 15 residues. Written as DNA, the CDR3 is TGCGCCAGCAGCCAGGGTGAACAGGAGACCGGGGAGCTGTTTTTT. It codes for CASSQGEQETGELFF.

The V and J genes are TRBV30 and TRBJ1-6; D ambiguous. With 1 base removed from V and 4 bases from J, the gap between germline ends came to 5 bases. Germline lookup yields CDR1 GTSNPN and CDR2 SVGIG (reference sequence). The CDR3 is 13 residues long. As DNA, the CDR3 is TGTGCCTGGAGTGACAGTTATAATTCACCCCTCCACTTT. Amino acids: CAWSDSYNSPLHF.

V usage is TRBV2 and J usage is TRBJ2-3; unclear D gene. The V end was cut by 5 bases, the J end by 0 bases, with 3 bases between. Germline-derived CDR1 and CDR2 are SNHLY and FYNNEI. This CDR3 has 12 residues. The CDR3 DNA reads as TGTGCCAGCAGTCGTAGCACAGATACGCAGTATTTT. It specifies CASSRSTDTQYF.